Listed here is a single T cell receptor beta chain. The CDR3 length is 16 residues. Between the trimmed V and J ends, which lost 6 bases and 0 bases, there was a span of 12 bases. Germline V gene lookup returns CDR1 MNHEY and CDR2 SMNVEV (reference sequence). This specimen belongs to a study of blood T cell repertoires in COVID-19. Across the study: PBMCs, B-cell-depleted T cells, or T cells were the source of the cDNA or gDNA that made up the material.

Donors were grouped by their self-reported clinical history. This table comes from immunoSEQ multiplex PCR, and its TCRdb copy is limited to in-frame clones, with some not included. The table has about 310,000 clones, 89% seen once. The sample was PBMCs or T cells enriched from blood (not recorded which). The sequence was collected from a man aged 55 to 70 who had recovered from COVID-19. The rearrangement links TRBV27 to TRBJ1-6; weak D call: TRBD1 (6 bases). The CDR3 bases are TGTGCCAGCAGGGTGGAGACAGGCTCCTATAATTCACCCCTCCACTTT. Its translation: CASRVETGSYNSPLHF.